The sequence of this T cell receptor (beta chain) was determined in a study of prognosis after radiotherapy for stage I lung cancer (dated by TCRdb to the early 2020s). Notes on the research overall: Fewer than 20 stage I NSCLC patients were enrolled in Nanjing, China, between 2018 and 2019. Oligometastatic NSCLC after surgical resection of the primary tumor was present in 4 to 6 patients, while newly diagnosed primary stage I lung tumors were present in around 14. All patients were considered medically inoperable, owing to comorbidities in approximately 12 and refusal of surgery in about seven. The cohort comprised roughly 12 men and roughly 6 women with a median age of about 70 years, ranging from roughly 53 to 85 years. Tumor histology was squamous cell carcinoma in about 7 patients and adenocarcinoma in twelve. SBRT was delivered in 3 to 5 fractions with a biologically effective dose of at least 100 Gy, and image-guided IMRT or VMAT was used for delivery. No patient received concurrent therapy alongside SBRT. After SBRT, distant metastases developed in about 20% of the 19 patients at a median of approximately seven months, while the remaining 15 patients had no significant progression. Peripheral blood TCR beta repertoires were profiled in stage I NSCLC patients before and after stereotactic body radiotherapy, and the repertoires were related to distant failure. For each of the approximately 19 patients, one blood sample was taken before SBRT and one after, so the study sequenced about 40 samples in total. What the authors observed across the whole study: Tumor specificity of expanded TCR clones was not determined. Post-SBRT Shannon entropy and its change from baseline were lower in patients who developed distant metastases; baseline Shannon entropy was not associated with metastases. Differences in TRBV and TRBJ usage frequencies by metastasis status were reportedly observed in two V genes at baseline and in roughly 10 V and two J genes after SBRT. Limitations of the study included a small cohort and short follow-up, and the study findings need independent validation. A decrease in unique TCR clone counts was observed after SBRT (median 10,088 before versus about 7,200 after; Wilcoxon paired P=0.011). All reported P values were unadjusted for multiple comparisons.

This clonotype counts as medium-sized (0.01 to 0.1%). Its antigen specificity is not known. Per-base quality was not reported, and no clone a single base away is much larger than it. Two rounds of multiplex PCR were used to amplify the TCR beta CDR3 region from genomic DNA. The first PCR round used primers specific to each TRBV and TRBJ gene, and the primer sequences were filed in Chinese patent CN105087789A. Universal primers were used in the second PCR round. The Roche High Pure PCR Template Preparation Kit was used to extract genomic DNA from the frozen PBMCs. An Illumina HiSeq 3000 was used to sequence the libraries paired-end with 151 bp reads. Per the original workflow: Raw reads lacking the multiplex PCR primer sequences were removed with CutAdapt. PEAR was used to merge high-quality paired reads into contigs. By alignment to reference sequences, MiXCR assigned TRB V, D and J gene segments to each contig. CDR3 sequences were clustered by base quality and sequence similarity to remove sequencing errors. Shannon entropy, normalized by the natural log of the productive TCR sequence number, served as the measure of diversity. To get clonality, Shannon entropy was divided by the natural log of the number of unique clonotypes, and that result was subtracted from one. The Youden index of ROC curves was used to select progression-free survival cut-offs for repertoire metrics, and analyses were performed in R 3.5.3. Starting from the raw public reads, TCRdb applied fastp trimming at Q25, assembled clones with MiXCR and retained in-frame beta chains. Records with the same CDR3 protein are collapsed into one entry carrying the most frequent genes and DNA. The authors' filters were not applied to this entry. This sample gives some 17,000 distinct CDR3 sequences in total; roughly 30% of them show up just once. The top ten clonotypes cover roughly a third of the sample.

Reading the germline V gene (reference sequence) gives CDR1 SEHNR and CDR2 FQNEAQ. Trimming accounts for 0 bases at V and 9 bases at J, while the number of junction bases matched to no gene is 11. There are 16 amino acids in the CDR3, from cysteine to phenylalanine inclusive. The read is trimmed to its CDR3 DNA, 48 bases read in frame from base 1. A history of other malignancies or of prior chemotherapy or radiotherapy was absent in all patients, and node-negative disease was shown on CT and PET/CT in all patients. At each of two time points, six milliliters of peripheral venous blood were collected into EDTA tubes. PBMCs were isolated by Ficoll-Paque Plus density-gradient centrifugation. Right after collection, samples were kept at -80 degrees C until analysis.

The source material was PBMCs, sampled before or after stereotactic body radiation therapy (not recorded which). The receptor chain draws on TRBV7-9 and TRBJ2-1; a stretch of 7 junction bases matches TRBD2. The receptor was isolated from a donor over 45 with non-small cell lung cancer. The DNA is TGTGCCAGCAGCTTAGCTTCTTCAGGGACGGGAGGTGAGCAGTTCTTC. Translated, this gives CASSLASSGTGGEQFF.